The clone carrying this T cell receptor (beta chain) came up many times. Antigen unknown. The sample is drawn from a study of identical twins. Whole-study findings and limits: Out-of-frame alpha sequences shared by twins were enriched for low generation probability. The abundant beta clonotypes from cord blood had fewer insertions, and memory repertoires had none of this.

Germline V lookup: CDR1 DFQATT, CDR2 SNEGSKA (reference sequence). The CDR3 is 13 residues long. V lost 6 bases, J lost 9 bases, and 13 bases stayed unmatched. Each donor was a healthy Caucasian. TCRdb reprocessed the 5' RACE reads with MiXCR, giving one entry per CDR3 protein. The profile shows 120,000 to 150,000 distinct CDR3 sequences, roughly 3.5% of them singletons. The source is a man between 18 and 35 years old in good health. The sample comprised memory T cells sorted from blood. The V and J genes are TRBV20-1 and TRBJ1-2; 7 bases map to TRBD1. CDR3 amino acids: CSAPPQGVGRYTF. Here the CDR3 DNA reads TGCAGTGCACCCCCCCAGGGGGTAGGACGCTACACCTTC.